This TCR beta chain was profiled in a study of blood T cells in healthy people across ages. The CDR3 covers 13 residues. CDR1 is SNHLY and CDR2 is FYNNEI in the germline V gene. Through a sample-barcoded 5' primer and a J-beta primer mix, a second PCR was run for roughly 6 to 11 cycles. Via MiXCR, TCRdb re-called the 5' RACE reads, giving one row per CDR3 protein. The sample carries roughly 900,000 distinct CDR3 sequences, 45% to 50% recorded once. Regarding the study as a whole: Naive T cell percentage showed a strong correlation with TCR beta diversity.

Concerning this clonotype itself: Its antigen remains unknown.

All donors came from Russia, were Caucasian and healthy, and spanned ages roughly 6 to 95. The authors isolated at least 7 million PBMCs per sample. What was sequenced was blood. This receptor was identified in a man aged 25-45 years in good health. This chain joins TRBV2 and TRBJ2-7, with unresolved D. Judging by the DNA end, TRBJ2-5 fits better; the J call may be wrong. The CDR3 protein is CASSYGEEETQYF. The CDR3 DNA reads as TGTGCCAGCAGTTACGGCGAGGAAGAGACCCAGTACTTC.